These T cell receptor beta chains were read from a single sample in a study of blood T cell repertoires in COVID-19. Repertoires were generated with immunoSEQ multiplex PCR, while TCRdb's copy carries only in-frame clones and drops some. The sample holds more than 300,000 clones, around 89% seen once. The sample taken for sequencing was peripheral blood. These receptors came from a middle-aged woman with COVID-19, enrolled during active disease. Both conserved end residues are part of each CDR3. The order of the fields is CDR3 protein, J gene, V gene, D gene. The D gene is left open where the match is weak.

CASSPTSFSEQFF TRBJ2-1 TRBV12-3/TRBV12-4 .
CASSVGGTGANEQFF TRBJ2-1 TRBV9 TRBD1
CAWSLNNEQFF TRBJ2-1 TRBV30 .
CASSPGTADLNEKLFF TRBJ1-4 TRBV13 TRBD1
CASKQGQTSPLHF TRBJ1-6 TRBV12-3/TRBV12-4 TRBD1
CASSSPGQGVQAQHF TRBJ1-5 TRBV2 TRBD1
CASSLTGQGRAQHF TRBJ1-5 TRBV7-3 TRBD1
CASSFPGVPYEQYF TRBJ2-7 TRBV7-2 .
CASRDRGWTEAFF TRBJ1-1 TRBV19 TRBD1
CASSPGQGTEAFF TRBJ1-1 TRBV28 TRBD1